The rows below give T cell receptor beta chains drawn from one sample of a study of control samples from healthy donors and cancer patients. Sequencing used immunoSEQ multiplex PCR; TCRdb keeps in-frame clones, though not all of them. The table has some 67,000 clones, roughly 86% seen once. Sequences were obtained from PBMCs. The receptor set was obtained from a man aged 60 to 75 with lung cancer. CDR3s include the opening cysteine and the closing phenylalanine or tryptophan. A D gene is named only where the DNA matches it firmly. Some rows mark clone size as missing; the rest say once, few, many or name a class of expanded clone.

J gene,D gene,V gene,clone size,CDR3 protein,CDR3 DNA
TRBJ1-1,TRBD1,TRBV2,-,CASRINRGTGKTEAFF,TGTGCCAGCAGAATAAATAGGGGGACAGGGAAAACTGAAGCTTTCTTT
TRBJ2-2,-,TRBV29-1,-,CSGGMSGELFF,TGCAGCGGCGGGATGTCCGGGGAGCTGTTTTTT
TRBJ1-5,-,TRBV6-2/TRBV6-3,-,CASSYSVGTRQPQHF,TGTGCCAGCAGTTACTCGGTAGGGACCCGGCAGCCCCAGCATTTT
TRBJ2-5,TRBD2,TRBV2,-,CASSELREGETQYF,TGTGCCAGCAGTGAATTACGGGAGGGGGAGACCCAGTACTTC
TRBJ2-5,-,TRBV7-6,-,CASSLDPLRGTQYF,TGTGCCAGCAGCTTAGATCCTTTAAGGGGGACCCAGTACTTC
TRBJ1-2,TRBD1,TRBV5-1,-,CASSMGTGGANYGYTF,TGCGCCAGCAGCATGGGGACAGGGGGAGCTAACTATGGCTACACCTTC
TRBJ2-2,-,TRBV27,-,CASSYLPRNGELFF,TGTGCCAGCAGTTACCTACCTCGGAACGGGGAGCTGTTTTTT
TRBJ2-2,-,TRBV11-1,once,CASISDSTNTGELFF,TGTGCCAGCATTTCGGACAGTACGAACACCGGGGAGCTGTTTTTT
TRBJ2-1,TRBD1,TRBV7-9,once,CASSPGTGDIGHNEQFF,TGTGCCAGCAGCCCAGGGACAGGGGATATAGGACACAATGAGCAGTTCTTC
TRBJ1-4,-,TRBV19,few,CASSSDTQGRDIPATNEKLFF,TGTGCCAGTAGTTCTGACACCCAGGGGAGGGACATCCCTGCAACTAATGAAAAACTGTTTTTT
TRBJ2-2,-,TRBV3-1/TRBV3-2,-,CASSQDGSGELFF,TGTGCCAGCAGCCAAGATGGCAGCGGGGAGCTGTTTTTT
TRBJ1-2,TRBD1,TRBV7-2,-,CASSFPGTVANYGYTF,TGTGCCAGCAGCTTCCCCGGGACAGTCGCTAACTATGGCTACACCTTC
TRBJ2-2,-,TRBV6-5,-,CASRIGNTGELFF,TGTGCCAGCAGAATCGGGAACACCGGGGAGCTGTTTTTT
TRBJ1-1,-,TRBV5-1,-,CASSLLGRGGNTEAFF,TGCGCCAGCAGCTTGCTAGGACGGGGAGGGAACACTGAAGCTTTCTTT
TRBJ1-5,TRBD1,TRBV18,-,CASSPTGGSQPQHF,TGTGCCAGCTCACCAACAGGGGGAAGTCAGCCCCAGCATTTT
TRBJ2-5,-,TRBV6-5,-,CASTPTGSETQYF,TGTGCCAGCACTCCGACAGGCTCCGAGACCCAGTACTTC
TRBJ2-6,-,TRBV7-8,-,CASSLMGTVLTF,TGTGCCAGCAGCTTGATGGGGACGGTCCTGACTTTC
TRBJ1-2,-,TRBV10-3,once,CAISETQGGYTF,TGTGCCATCAGTGAGACCCAGGGTGGCTACACCTTC
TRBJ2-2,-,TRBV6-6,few,CASSLTGETGELFF,TGTGCCAGCAGCCTTACAGGCGAGACCGGGGAGCTGTTTTTT
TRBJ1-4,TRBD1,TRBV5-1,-,CASSSGTDGEKLFF,TGCGCCAGCAGTTCCGGGACAGATGGGGAAAAACTGTTTTTT
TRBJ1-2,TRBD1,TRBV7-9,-,CASSLRTGGGYTF,TGTGCCAGCAGCTTGAGGACAGGGGGCGGCTACACCTTC
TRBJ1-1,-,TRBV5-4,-,CASSSPTFQEAFF,TGTGCCAGCAGCTCCCCTACCTTCCAGGAAGCTTTCTTT
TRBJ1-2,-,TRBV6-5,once,CASSRQTPFYGYTF,TGTGCCAGCAGTAGACAGACACCTTTCTATGGCTACACCTTC
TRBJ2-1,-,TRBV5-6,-,CASSLASSYHLGGGEQFF,TGTGCCAGCAGCTTGGCCTCGAGTTACCACCTTGGGGGTGGAGAGCAGTTCTTC
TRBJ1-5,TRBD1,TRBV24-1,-,CATSETGMFQPQHF,TGTGCCACCAGCGAGACAGGGATGTTTCAGCCCCAGCATTTT
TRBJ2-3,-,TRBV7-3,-,CASSPWTGGDTQYF,TGTGCCAGCAGCCCATGGACCGGTGGAGATACGCAGTATTTT
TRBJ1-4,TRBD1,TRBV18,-,CASSLRGTGYGLNEKLFF,TGTGCCAGCTCCCTCAGGGGGACAGGCTATGGTCTGAATGAAAAACTGTTTTTT
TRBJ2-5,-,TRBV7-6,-,CASSLAGAGTETQYF,TGTGCCAGCAGCTTAGCCGGGGCAGGGACCGAGACCCAGTACTTC
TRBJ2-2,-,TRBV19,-,CASSMGAPGTGELFF,TGTGCCAGTAGTATGGGGGCCCCGGGCACCGGGGAGCTGTTTTTT
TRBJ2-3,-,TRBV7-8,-,CASSPRFETLGTDTQYF,TGTGCCAGCAGCCCCCGGTTCGAAACGTTGGGCACAGATACGCAGTATTTT
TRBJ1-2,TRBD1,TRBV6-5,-,CASSPYGQENYGYTF,TGTGCCAGCAGTCCGTATGGACAGGAGAACTATGGCTACACCTTC
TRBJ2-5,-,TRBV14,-,CASSQGRDRRKETQYF,TGTGCCAGCAGCCAAGGGAGGGACCGGAGGAAAGAGACCCAGTACTTC
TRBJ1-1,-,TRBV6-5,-,CASSWTPNTEAFF,TGTGCCAGCAGCTGGACACCGAACACTGAAGCTTTCTTT
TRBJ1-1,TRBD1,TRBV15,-,CATSRITGGAAEAFF,TGTGCCACCAGCAGAATAACAGGGGGCGCGGCTGAAGCTTTCTTT
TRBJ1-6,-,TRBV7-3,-,CASSTKDGSPLHF,TGTGCCAGCAGCACCAAGGATGGATCACCCCTCCACTTT
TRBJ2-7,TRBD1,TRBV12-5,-,CASGLVQAGGRDEQYF,TGTGCTAGTGGTTTGGTACAGGCAGGGGGCAGGGACGAGCAGTACTTC
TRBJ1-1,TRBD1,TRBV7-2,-,CASSGQGKGNTEAFF,TGTGCCAGCAGTGGACAGGGGAAAGGGAACACTGAAGCTTTCTTT
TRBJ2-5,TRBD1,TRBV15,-,CATSRSVLPGTGSRGAQYF,TGTGCCACCAGCAGATCGGTGCTACCCGGGACAGGGTCGAGGGGGGCCCAGTACTTC
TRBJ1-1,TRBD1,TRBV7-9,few,CASTIIGTGRMNTEAFF,TGTGCCAGCACTATCATAGGGACAGGGAGGATGAACACTGAAGCTTTCTTT
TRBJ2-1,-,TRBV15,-,CATSRAAGLNEQFF,TGTGCCACCAGCAGAGCGGCAGGGTTAAATGAGCAGTTCTTC